This T cell receptor (beta chain) was recorded in a study of response to subunit inactivated influenza vaccine. The CDR3 runs to 9 residues. Trimming shortened V by 7 bases and J by 7 bases, and 5 bases separated the two germline ends. Germline values: CDR1 ENHRY, CDR2 SYGVKD. TCRdb re-called the RT-PCR reads with MiXCR, one entry per CDR3 protein. The sample lists about 190,000 distinct CDR3 sequences, approximately 15% occurring once. Study findings and constraints: After each seasonal influenza vaccination, few new T cells are recruited, the authors suggested.

This clonotype has a handful of counts. Its antigen is undetermined. The sequence was obtained from a man aged 50 to 59 who received an inactivated influenza vaccine. The input for sequencing was CD8+ T cells sorted from PBMCs, taken roughly 5 days after vaccination. This sequence joins TRBV10-3 and TRBJ2-7; D is unresolved. CDR3 sequence reads: CAIMWEQYF. The DNA for the CDR3 is TGTGCCATCATGTGGGAGCAGTACTTC.